Included here is one T cell receptor (beta chain) sequence, with context. Its matching antigen is unknown. The sample originates from a study of T cell responses to AZD1222 COVID-19 vaccine. Study in general: The analysis combined second doses at about 4 or about 12 weeks. Notes on the study in general: A mostly white British donor set with more females was recruited, and clonal diversity was possibly underestimated. Two AZD1222 doses significantly raised spike-specific TCR breadth and depth over controls. Researchers report vaccine-associated CD4 TCRs spanning spike, with dominance at 160-218 and 743-854.

TCRdb's copy holds only in-frame clones and misses some; the assay was immunoSEQ multiplex PCR. The repertoire has 120,000 or so clones, roughly 90% of them found once; the top ten carry 0.9% to 1.2%. The CDR3 is made up of 13 amino acids. V was pared by 6 bases and J by 8 bases, with 16 bases between. The germline V gene has CDR1 MNHEY and CDR2 SMNVEV (reference sequence). The material was peripheral blood, obtained on day 0 of AZD1222 vaccination. V usage is TRBV27 and J usage is TRBJ1-2, with D perhaps TRBD1 (6 bases). This TCR came from an adult in good health. The DNA for the CDR3 is TGTGCCAGCAGGGCGACAGGTGGCTCCGGCTACACCTTC. Amino acids: CASRATGGSGYTF.